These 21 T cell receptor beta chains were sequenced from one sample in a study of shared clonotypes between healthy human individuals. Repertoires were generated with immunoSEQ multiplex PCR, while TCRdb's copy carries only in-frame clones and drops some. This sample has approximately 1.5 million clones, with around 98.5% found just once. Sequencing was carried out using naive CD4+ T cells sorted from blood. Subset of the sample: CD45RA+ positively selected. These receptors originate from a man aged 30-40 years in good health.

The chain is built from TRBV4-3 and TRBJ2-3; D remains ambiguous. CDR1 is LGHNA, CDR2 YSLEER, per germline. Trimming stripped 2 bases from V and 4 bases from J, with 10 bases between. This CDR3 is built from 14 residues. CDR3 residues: CASSQFFNADTQYF. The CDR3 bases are TGCGCCAGCAGCCAATTTTTTAACGCAGATACGCAGTATTTT.

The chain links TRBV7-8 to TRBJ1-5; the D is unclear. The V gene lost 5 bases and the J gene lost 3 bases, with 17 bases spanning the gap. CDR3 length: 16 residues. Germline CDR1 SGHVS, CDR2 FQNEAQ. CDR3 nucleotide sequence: TGTGCCAGCAGCCCATCAAGGGCTGGGAACAATCAGCCCCAGCATTTT. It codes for CASSPSRAGNNQPQHF.

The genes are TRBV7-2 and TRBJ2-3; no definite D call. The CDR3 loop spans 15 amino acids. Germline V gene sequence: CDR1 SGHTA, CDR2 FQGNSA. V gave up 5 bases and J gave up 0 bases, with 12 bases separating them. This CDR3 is CASSRTLGSTDTQYF. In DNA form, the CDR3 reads TGTGCCAGCAGCCGGACGCTAGGGAGCACAGATACGCAGTATTTT.

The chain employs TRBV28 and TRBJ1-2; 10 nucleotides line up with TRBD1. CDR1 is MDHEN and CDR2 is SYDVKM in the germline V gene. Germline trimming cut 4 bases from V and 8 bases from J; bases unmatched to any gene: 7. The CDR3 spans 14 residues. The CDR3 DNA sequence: TGTGCCAGCAGTTACGCGGGACAGGGGTGGGGCTACACCTTC. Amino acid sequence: CASSYAGQGWGYTF.

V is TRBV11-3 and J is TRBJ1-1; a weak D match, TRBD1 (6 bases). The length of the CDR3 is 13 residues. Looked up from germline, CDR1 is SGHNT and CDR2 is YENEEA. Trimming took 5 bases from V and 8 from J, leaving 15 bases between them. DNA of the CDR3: TGTGCCAGCAGCCAAGGGGGGGATACGGAAGCTTTCTTT. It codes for CASSQGGDTEAFF.

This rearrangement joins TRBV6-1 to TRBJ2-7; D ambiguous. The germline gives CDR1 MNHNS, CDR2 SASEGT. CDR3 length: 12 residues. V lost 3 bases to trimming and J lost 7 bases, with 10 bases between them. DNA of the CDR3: TGTGCCAGCAGTGAGTCTTTGGGAGAGCAGTACTTC. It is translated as CASSESLGEQYF.

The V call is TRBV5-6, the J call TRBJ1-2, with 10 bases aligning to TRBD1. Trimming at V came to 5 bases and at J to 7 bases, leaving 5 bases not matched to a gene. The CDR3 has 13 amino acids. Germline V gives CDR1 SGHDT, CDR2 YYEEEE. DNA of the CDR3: TGTGCCAGCAGAGTGACAGGGGGCTTTGGCTACACCTTC. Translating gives CASRVTGGFGYTF.

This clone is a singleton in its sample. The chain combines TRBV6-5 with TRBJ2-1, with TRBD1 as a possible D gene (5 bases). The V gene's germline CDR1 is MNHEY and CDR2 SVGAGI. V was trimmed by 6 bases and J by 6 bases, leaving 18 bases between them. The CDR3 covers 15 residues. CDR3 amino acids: CASSPRTPNSNEQFF. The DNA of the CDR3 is TGTGCCAGCAGCCCCAGGACACCGAACTCCAATGAGCAGTTCTTC.

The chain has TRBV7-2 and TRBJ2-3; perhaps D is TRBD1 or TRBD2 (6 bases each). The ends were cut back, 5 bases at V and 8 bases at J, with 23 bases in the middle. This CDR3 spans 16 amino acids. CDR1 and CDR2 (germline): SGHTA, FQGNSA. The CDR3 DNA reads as TGTGCCAGCAGCCCCGGGGGCGGAACAGTTCGGGGTACGCAGTATTTT. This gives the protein CASSPGGGTVRGTQYF.

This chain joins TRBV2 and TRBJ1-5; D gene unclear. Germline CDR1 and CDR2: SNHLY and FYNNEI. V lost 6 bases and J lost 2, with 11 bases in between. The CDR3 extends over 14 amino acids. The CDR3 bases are TGTGCCAGCAGGGACTCCTGGGGCAATCAGCCCCAGCATTTT. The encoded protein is CASRDSWGNQPQHF.

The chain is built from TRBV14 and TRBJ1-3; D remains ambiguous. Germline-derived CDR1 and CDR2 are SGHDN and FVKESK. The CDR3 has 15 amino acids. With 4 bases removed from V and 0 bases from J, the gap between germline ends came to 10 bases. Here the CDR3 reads CASSRGDRSGNTIYF. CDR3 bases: TGTGCCAGCAGCCGGGGAGACCGCTCTGGAAACACCATATATTTT.

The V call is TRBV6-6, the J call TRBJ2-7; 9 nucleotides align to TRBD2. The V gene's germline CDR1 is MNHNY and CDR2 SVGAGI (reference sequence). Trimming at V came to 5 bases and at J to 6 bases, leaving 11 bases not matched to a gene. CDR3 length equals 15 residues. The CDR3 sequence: CASSDSGSGFVEQYF. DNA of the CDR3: TGTGCCAGCAGTGATAGCGGGAGTGGTTTTGTCGAGCAGTACTTC.

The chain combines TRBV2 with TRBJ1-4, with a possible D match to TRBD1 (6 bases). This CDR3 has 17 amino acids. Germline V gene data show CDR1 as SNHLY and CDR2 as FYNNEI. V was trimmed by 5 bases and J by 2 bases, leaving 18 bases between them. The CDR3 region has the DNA TGTGCCAGCAGTACCTGGGGGGGGCCGATGACTAATGAAAAACTGTTTTTT. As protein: CASSTWGGPMTNEKLFF.

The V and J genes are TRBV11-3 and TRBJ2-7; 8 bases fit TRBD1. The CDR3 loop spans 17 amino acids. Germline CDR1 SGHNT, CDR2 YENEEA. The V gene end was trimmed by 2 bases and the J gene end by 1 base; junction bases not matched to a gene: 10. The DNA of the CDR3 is TGTGCCAGCAGCTTATCCCCGGACAGGGTAGGTTCCTACGAGCAGTACTTC. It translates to CASSLSPDRVGSYEQYF.

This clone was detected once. The CDR3 spells CASSLALSAGGTDTQYF. The CDR3 region has the DNA TGTGCCAGCAGCTTAGCGCTCTCAGCGGGAGGGACAGATACGCAGTATTTT. The chain recombines TRBV7-2 with TRBJ2-3; 10 nucleotides line up with TRBD2. The CDR3 has 17 residues. The ends lost 0 bases at V and 3 bases at J; junction bases unmatched: 6. The germline V gene encodes CDR1 SGHTA and CDR2 FQGNSA.

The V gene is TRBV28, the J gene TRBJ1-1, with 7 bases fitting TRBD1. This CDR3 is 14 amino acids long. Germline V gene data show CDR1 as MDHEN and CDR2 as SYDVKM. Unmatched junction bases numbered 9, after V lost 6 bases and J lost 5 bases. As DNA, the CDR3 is TGTGCCAGCAGACAGGGGTTAGTAGGGACTGAAGCTTTCTTT. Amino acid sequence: CASRQGLVGTEAFF.

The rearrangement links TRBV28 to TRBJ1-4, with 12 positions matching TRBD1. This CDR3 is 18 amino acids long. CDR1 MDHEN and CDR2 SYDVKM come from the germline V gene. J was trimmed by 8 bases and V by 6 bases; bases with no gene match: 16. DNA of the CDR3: TGTGCCAGCAGCTCCCCTAAGGGGACAGGGGGCAGGACGGAAAAACTGTTTTTT. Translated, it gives CASSSPKGTGGRTEKLFF. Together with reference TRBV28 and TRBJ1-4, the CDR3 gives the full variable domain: DVKVTQSSRYLVKRTGEKVFLECVQDMDHENMFWYRQDPGLGLRLIYFSYDVKMKEKGDIPEGYSVSREKKERFSLILESASTNQTSMYLCASSSPKGTGGRTEKLFFGSGTQLSVL.

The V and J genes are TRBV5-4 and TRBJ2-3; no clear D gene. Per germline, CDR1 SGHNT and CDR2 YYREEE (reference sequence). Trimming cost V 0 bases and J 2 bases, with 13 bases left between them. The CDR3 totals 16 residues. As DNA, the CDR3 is TGTGCCAGCAGCTTGGGCCTCCCCAGCCTCACAGATACGCAGTATTTT. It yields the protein CASSLGLPSLTDTQYF.

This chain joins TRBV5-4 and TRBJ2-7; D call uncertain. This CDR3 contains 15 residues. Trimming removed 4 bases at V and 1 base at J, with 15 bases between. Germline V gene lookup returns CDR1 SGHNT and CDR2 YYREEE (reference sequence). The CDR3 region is CASSPTPTSSYEQYF. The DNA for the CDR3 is TGTGCCAGCAGCCCCACCCCAACCTCTTCCTACGAGCAGTACTTC.

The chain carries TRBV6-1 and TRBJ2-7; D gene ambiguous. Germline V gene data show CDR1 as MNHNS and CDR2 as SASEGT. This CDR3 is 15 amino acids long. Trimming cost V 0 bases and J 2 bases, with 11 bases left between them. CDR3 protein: CASSEAPEVAYEQYF. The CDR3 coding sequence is TGTGCCAGCAGTGAAGCGCCTGAGGTAGCCTACGAGCAGTACTTC.

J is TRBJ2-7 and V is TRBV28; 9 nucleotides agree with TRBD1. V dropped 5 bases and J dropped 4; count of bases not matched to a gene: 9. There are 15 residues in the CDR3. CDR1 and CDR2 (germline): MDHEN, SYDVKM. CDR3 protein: CASSLFGQGYYEQYF. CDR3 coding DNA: TGTGCCAGCAGTCTATTCGGACAGGGGTATTACGAGCAGTACTTC. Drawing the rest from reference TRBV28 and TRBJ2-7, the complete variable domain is DVKVTQSSRYLVKRTGEKVFLECVQDMDHENMFWYRQDPGLGLRLIYFSYDVKMKEKGDIPEGYSVSREKKERFSLILESASTNQTSMYLCASSLFGQGYYEQYFGPGTRLTVT.